The 5 T cell receptor beta chains in this list originate from one sample, sequenced in a study of T cells in Graves' hyperthyroidism and ophthalmopathy. Amplification targeted TCR beta CDR3 regions from RNA transcripts. HTBI primers drove first-round RT-PCR of the TCR CDR3. TCRdb passed the multiplex PCR reads through MiXCR, listing each CDR3 protein once. The sample lists hundreds of thousands of distinct CDR3 sequences; over 35% were seen once. What was sequenced was blood. Receptor source: a young man with Graves' hyperthyroidism.

This clonotype has just a few counts. The chain is built from TRBV7-9 and TRBJ1-1; D ambiguous. This CDR3 comprises 13 residues. Per the germline V gene, CDR1 is SEHNR and CDR2 is FQNEAQ (reference sequence). V was shortened by 1 base and J by 9 bases, with 12 bases between the two germline ends. The CDR3 DNA reads TGTGCCAGCAGCTTAGAAGGCCGGCCTAAAGCTTTCTTT. Its protein is CASSLEGRPKAFF.

As for this clonotype: This sequence may be a read error, since a much larger clone differs from it by one base. The rearrangement uses TRBV7-2 and TRBJ1-1; TRBD1 agrees at 10 bases. CDR3 length equals 14 residues. V was clipped by 10 bases and J by 5 bases; unmatched bases: 10. Germline V gene sequence: CDR1 SGHTA, CDR2 FQGNSA. The CDR3 DNA is TGTGCCAACAGACCCCGGGACAGGGGAACTGAAGCTTTCTTT. It codes for CANRPRDRGTEAFF.

There are a few counts of this clonotype. V and J are TRBV12-3 or TRBV12-4 and TRBJ1-1, with D tentatively TRBD1 (5 bases). Trimming left V 6 bases short and J 3 bases short, with 14 bases between. The CDR3 runs to 14 residues. This chain's CDR3 is CASSPEEGDTEAFF. The CDR3 region has the DNA TGTGCCAGCAGCCCGGAGGAAGGGGACACTGAAGCTTTCTTT.

This clonotype was picked up many times. The CDR3 sequence: CASSSYSGPEEKLFF. The DNA of the CDR3 is TGTGCCAGCAGCTCATACTCAGGGCCAGAGGAAAAACTGTTTTTT. The chain combines TRBV7-9 with TRBJ1-4, with D perhaps TRBD1 (5 bases). V shed 4 bases and J shed 8 bases, with 17 bases lying between them. The CDR3 length is 15 residues. Per the germline V gene, CDR1 is SEHNR and CDR2 is FQNEAQ (reference sequence).

To note about this clonotype: This may come from a read error, since a much larger clone is one base off. V gene TRBV12-3 or TRBV12-4 combines with J gene TRBJ1-2, with D possibly matching TRBD1 (5 bases). The CDR3 loop spans 12 amino acids. CDR3 in amino acids: CASSESGDGHTF. Written as DNA, the CDR3 is TGTGCCAGCAGTGAATCGGGGGATGGCCACACCTTC.